The 32 T cell receptor beta chains presented below share a single source sample, sequenced in a study of early T cells in non-severe SARS-CoV-2 infection. MiXCR was run by TCRdb on the 5' RACE reads, yielding one entry per CDR3 protein. The sample contains some 71,000 distinct CDR3 sequences, about 9% of which appear only once. The sample here was whole blood, taken at baseline. Receptors were obtained from an adult who was a healthcare worker with PCR-confirmed SARS-CoV-2 infection or an uninfected control (not recorded which).

Only a few counts were recorded for this clonotype. This chain uses TRBV6-5 with TRBJ1-2, with D uncertain. Trimming took off 6 bases at V and 6 bases at J, with 14 bases between the two ends. The CDR3 consists of 13 residues. Germline CDR1 is MNHEY and CDR2 is SVGAGI. As DNA, the CDR3 is TGTGCCAGCAGGCTTAACAGAGTACATGGCTACACCTTC. Translation gives CASRLNRVHGYTF.

This CDR3 reads CSARDGTGVSNEQFF. CDR3 coding DNA: TGCAGTGCTAGAGATGGGACAGGGGTTTCCAATGAGCAGTTCTTC. The V gene is TRBV20-1, the J gene TRBJ2-1, with TRBD1 identical over 10 bases. With V trimmed by 0 bases and J by 6 bases, 5 bases remained unmatched. The CDR3 is 15 residues long. The germline V gene has CDR1 DFQATT and CDR2 SNEGSKA (reference sequence).

This clonotype was found many times. This chain connects TRBV7-2 to TRBJ2-7; TRBD1 agrees at 8 bases. Germline CDR1 and CDR2: SGHTA and FQGNSA. The CDR3 is made up of 12 amino acids. The junction had 1 base not matched to a gene; V was cut back by 5 bases and J by 4 bases. CDR3 residues: CASSRDRYEQYF. Here the CDR3 DNA reads TGTGCCAGCAGCCGGGACAGGTACGAGCAGTACTTC.

J is TRBJ2-1 and V is TRBV28, with D possibly being TRBD1 (6 bases). Deletions cut 5 bases from V and 5 bases from J, with 13 bases between. Germline V gene data show CDR1 as MDHEN and CDR2 as SYDVKM. This CDR3 is 14 amino acids long. The CDR3 here is CASSPWTENNEQFF. CDR3 in DNA: TGTGCCAGCAGTCCCTGGACAGAAAACAATGAGCAGTTCTTC.

This clonotype was counted many times. The chain has TRBV4-1 and TRBJ2-1, with 8 bases identical to TRBD1. Losses at the gene ends were 4 bases for V and 0 bases for J; bases not matched to a gene: 8. Germline V gives CDR1 MGHRA, CDR2 YSYEKL. This CDR3 is 17 amino acids long. For the CDR3, the DNA is TGCGCCAGCAGCCCCGCTTCAACAGGGGGCTCCTACAATGAGCAGTTCTTC. It encodes CASSPASTGGSYNEQFF.

In its sample, this clonotype was seen a few times. A read error may explain this, as a much larger clone is one base away. The chain couples TRBV7-7 to TRBJ2-5, with D unresolved. The V gene's germline CDR1 is SSHAT and CDR2 FNYEAQ (reference sequence). CDR3 length: 11 amino acids. The CDR3 here is CASSIGETRYF. In nucleotides, the CDR3 is TGTGCTAGCAGCATAGGAGAGACCCGGTACTTC.

CDR3 sequence: CSVSGTSDNEQFF. The CDR3 DNA is TGCAGCGTCTCCGGGACTAGCGACAATGAGCAGTTCTTC. The chain is built from TRBV29-1 and TRBJ2-1; 10 bases match TRBD2. With 6 bases clipped from V and 5 bases from J, the junction kept 4 bases outside the gene matches. The CDR3 contains 13 residues. Germline CDR1 is SQVTM and CDR2 is ANQGSEA.

This clonotype was detected ten times or more. A junction boundary mismatches the germline segment, possibly from a read error. The CDR3 spells CASSQGEVQGASENTIYF. As DNA, the CDR3 is TGCGCCAGCAGCCAAGGAGAGGTACAGGGGGCATCTGAAAACACCATATATTTT. The V and J genes are TRBV4-3 and TRBJ1-3, with 9 bases lining up with TRBD1. The CDR3 runs 18 residues. Germline values: CDR1 LGHNA, CDR2 YSLEER.

V and J are TRBV4-3 and TRBJ2-1; 7 bases are shared with TRBD2. V was clipped by 2 bases and J by 0 bases; unmatched bases: 10. CDR1 LGHNA and CDR2 YSLEER come from the germline V gene. The CDR3 is 18 residues long. Here the CDR3 DNA reads TGCGCCAGCAGCCAATCGGGGTCCGGGACTAACTCCTACAATGAGCAGTTCTTC. Translation gives CASSQSGSGTNSYNEQFF.

This clonotype showed up just a few times. The rearrangement links TRBV12-3 or TRBV12-4 to TRBJ2-3; weak D call: TRBD1 (6 bases). The CDR3 spans 15 residues. V lost 2 bases and J 2 bases, leaving 11 bases between the germline ends. The CDR3 sequence: CASSLWDTLTDTQYF. CDR3 coding DNA: TGTGCCAGCAGTTTATGGGACACTCTCACAGATACGCAGTATTTT.

This clonotype was seen ten or more times. J is TRBJ2-1 and V is TRBV6-5, with 13 bases that match TRBD2. The CDR3 length is 19 residues. Germline V lookup: CDR1 MNHEY, CDR2 SVGAGI. With 2 bases clipped from V and 2 bases from J, the junction kept 9 bases outside the gene matches. Written as DNA, the CDR3 is TGTGCCAGCAGTTACACGCGACCAGGGACTAGCGGGGCCTACAATGAGCAGTTCTTC. Translation: CASSYTRPGTSGAYNEQFF.

J is TRBJ2-7 and V is TRBV10-3; 10 bases line up with TRBD2. The CDR3 totals 15 residues. The germline gives CDR1 ENHRY, CDR2 SYGVKD. Germline trimming cut 11 bases from V and 2 bases from J; bases unmatched to any gene: 12. Here the CDR3 DNA reads TGTGCCTCCACGCCCCAGCGGGGGGGCGCCTACGAGCAGTACTTC. Translated, it gives CASTPQRGGAYEQYF.

A few counts support this clonotype. V usage is TRBV6-6 and J usage is TRBJ1-5, with unresolved D. V lost 4 bases and J 2 bases, leaving 12 bases between the germline ends. The germline V gene has CDR1 MNHNY and CDR2 SVGAGI (reference sequence). This CDR3 has 15 amino acids. CDR3 sequence (DNA): TGTGCCAGCAGTTCCGACGACCGGCGCAATCAGCCCCAGCATTTT. Residues: CASSSDDRRNQPQHF.

The chain employs TRBV7-9 and TRBJ1-1, with 8 bases identical to TRBD1. Germline CDR1 and CDR2: SEHNR and FQNEAQ (reference sequence). V shed 5 bases and J 2 bases; nucleotides not matched to a gene: 19. CDR3 length: 19 residues. CDR3 region: CASSPAGGHGAIINTEAFF. In nucleotides, the CDR3 is TGTGCCAGCAGCCCCGCAGGGGGCCACGGGGCCATCATCAACACTGAAGCTTTCTTT.

The table lists this clonotype with many counts. This sequence joins TRBV18 and TRBJ2-3, with no clear D. This CDR3 is 14 amino acids long. The V gene lost 1 base and the J gene lost 1 base, with 6 bases spanning the gap. From germline, CDR1 is KGHSH and CDR2 LQKENI. The CDR3 spells CASSPQDGTDTQYF. The CDR3 DNA follows: TGTGCCAGCTCACCACAGGACGGCACAGATACGCAGTATTTT. The full variable domain, in which reference TRBV18 and TRBJ2-3 provide the parts outside the CDR3, is NAGVMQNPRHLVRRRGQEARLRCSPMKGHSHVYWYRQLPEEGLKFMVYLQKENIIDESGMPKERFSAEFPKEGPSILRIQQVVRGDSAAYFCASSPQDGTDTQYFGPGTRLTVL.

This clonotype was found many times. The chain employs TRBV28 and TRBJ2-7; D call uncertain. V lost 2 bases and J lost 4, with 3 bases in between. Germline CDR1 is MDHEN and CDR2 is SYDVKM. This CDR3 has 11 amino acids. The CDR3 nucleotides are TGTGCCAGCAGTTTAAGGTACGAGCAGTACTTC. Its protein product is CASSLRYEQYF.

V and J are TRBV6-5 and TRBJ1-1, with D unclear. The CDR3 has 15 amino acids. The V gene's germline CDR1 is MNHEY and CDR2 SVGAGI. The V end was cut by 2 bases, the J end by 1 base, with 11 bases between. CDR3 loop: CASSYIRTRNTEAFF. CDR3 bases: TGTGCCAGCAGTTACATACGAACGAGGAACACTGAAGCTTTCTTT.

In this sample, this clonotype turned up many times. V and J are TRBV5-1 and TRBJ2-1; TRBD2 aligns across 7 bases. Germline V CDR1 and CDR2: SGHRS, YFSETQ. After removal of 1 base from V and 5 bases from J, the junction contained 3 bases not matched to a gene. The CDR3 spans 14 residues. The CDR3 sequence is CASSLPSGDNEQFF. The CDR3 nucleotides are TGCGCCAGCAGCTTGCCTAGCGGTGACAATGAGCAGTTCTTC.

This clonotype appeared many times. V is TRBV7-9 and J is TRBJ1-1; D is possibly TRBD1 (5 bases). The CDR3 spans 14 residues. V lost 1 base, J lost 0 bases, and 6 bases lay in between. CDR1 and CDR2 from the germline V gene are SEHNR and FQNEAQ (reference sequence). The CDR3 loop reads CASSLGRVNTEAFF. For the CDR3, the DNA is TGTGCCAGCAGCTTAGGCAGGGTGAACACTGAAGCTTTCTTT.

This clonotype showed up many times. The chain joins TRBV7-9 to TRBJ1-2; TRBD1 is a possible D gene (6 bases). V was clipped by 5 bases and J by 6 bases, with 13 bases between them. The CDR3 consists of 13 residues. CDR1 is SEHNR, CDR2 FQNEAQ, per germline (reference sequence). DNA of the CDR3: TGTGCCAGCAGCCCCCTTGCAGGGGATGGCTACACCTTC. Translating it yields CASSPLAGDGYTF.

This clonotype has ten or more counts. The chain recombines TRBV20-1 with TRBJ1-2; D gene ambiguous. V was cut by 0 bases and J by 2 bases, with 10 bases left in between. The CDR3 is made up of 14 amino acids. Germline values: CDR1 DFQATT, CDR2 SNEGSKA (reference sequence). This CDR3 reads CSARDPPENYGYTF. The CDR3 DNA reads as TGCAGTGCTAGAGATCCCCCGGAAAACTATGGCTACACCTTC.

This clonotype has only a few counts. This chain joins TRBV19 and TRBJ2-7, with a possible D match to TRBD2 (7 bases). The CDR3 extends over 13 amino acids. The germline V gene encodes CDR1 LNHDA and CDR2 SQIVND (reference sequence). Trimming removed 3 bases at V and 6 bases at J, with 12 bases between. DNA of the CDR3: TGTGCCAGTAGTATGCGGGGGCCGGGCGAGCAGTACTTC. Its translation: CASSMRGPGEQYF.

This chain connects TRBV4-2 to TRBJ2-2; no firm D call. This CDR3 spans 13 amino acids. Germline CDR1 and CDR2: LGHNA and YNFKEQ. With 0 bases removed from V and 5 bases from J, the gap between germline ends came to 4 bases. The CDR3 here is CASSQDMTGELFF. For the CDR3, the DNA is TGTGCCAGCAGCCAAGATATGACCGGGGAGCTGTTTTTT.

This clonotype was detected many times. This CDR3 reads CASSQEANSPLHF. The CDR3 DNA is TGTGCCAGCAGCCAAGAGGCCAATTCACCCCTCCACTTT. This chain uses TRBV3-1 with TRBJ1-6; D is uncertain. Trimming shortened V by 0 bases and J by 7 bases, and 4 bases separated the two germline ends. Germline V lookup: CDR1 LGHDT, CDR2 YNNKEL (reference sequence). The length of the CDR3 is 13 residues.

There are many counts of this clonotype. The chain joins TRBV10-3 to TRBJ1-1; no firm D call. Germline V gene lookup returns CDR1 ENHRY and CDR2 SYGVKD. The length of the CDR3 is 14 residues. The V and J ends lost 0 bases and 4 bases respectively, with 9 bases between them. The CDR3 sequence is CAISESGVGTEAFF. As DNA, the CDR3 is TGTGCCATCAGTGAGTCGGGAGTCGGCACTGAAGCTTTCTTT.

The chain is built from TRBV7-3 and TRBJ2-7; 9 positions agree with TRBD1. With 2 bases clipped from V and 2 bases from J, the junction kept 4 bases outside the gene matches. The CDR3 runs to 15 residues. Germline CDR1 SGHTA, CDR2 FQGTGA. The CDR3 DNA sequence: TGTGCCAGCAGCTTATCCGGGACAGGGACCTACGAGCAGTACTTC. Protein: CASSLSGTGTYEQYF.

This clonotype has ten or more counts. The chain couples TRBV7-2 to TRBJ2-3; possibly TRBD2 for D (5 bases). The CDR3 extends over 14 amino acids. V shed 5 bases and J shed 2 bases, with 11 bases lying between them. Germline-derived CDR1 and CDR2 are SGHTA and FQGNSA. The CDR3 DNA reads TGTGCCAGCAGCCAGGAGACTACCACAGATACGCAGTATTTT. Its protein product is CASSQETTTDTQYF. The whole variable domain, filled in from reference TRBV7-2 and TRBJ2-3, reads GAGVSQSPSNKVTEKGKDVELRCDPISGHTALYWYRQSLGQGLEFLIYFQGNSAPDKSGLPSDRFSAERTGGSVSTLTIQRTQQEDSAVYLCASSQETTTDTQYFGPGTRLTVL.

Only one count was recorded for this clonotype. A much larger clone differs by one base, so this may be a read error. The rearrangement links TRBV20-1 to TRBJ2-3; D might be TRBD2 (6 bases). Germline values: CDR1 DFQATT, CDR2 SNEGSKA (reference sequence). The CDR3 sequence is 14 residues long. For the CDR3, the DNA is TGCAGTGCTAGAGTCACTACTAGCACAGATACGCTGTATTTT. It is translated as CSARVTTSTDTLYF.

In this sample, this clonotype turned up a few times. The chain uses TRBV11-2 and TRBJ2-7; unclear D gene. Germline CDR1 reads SGHAT; CDR2 reads FQNNGV. V was clipped by 6 bases and J by 3 bases, with 12 bases between them. CDR3 length equals 13 residues. CDR3 amino acids: CASRNAQSYEQYF. As DNA, the CDR3 is TGTGCCAGCAGGAACGCACAGAGCTACGAGCAGTACTTC.

At least ten counts were recorded for this clonotype. The rearrangement links TRBV27 to TRBJ1-2, with D hard to call. Trimming pared 1 base from V and 8 bases from J, leaving 11 bases between. The germline V gene has CDR1 MNHEY and CDR2 SMNVEV (reference sequence). The CDR3 loop spans 13 amino acids. The CDR3 DNA is TGTGCCAGCAGTTTATTATACGGGAGCGGCTACACCTTC. The encoded protein is CASSLLYGSGYTF.

This clonotype has a handful of counts. The gene calls are TRBV14 and TRBJ1-1, with D possibly matching TRBD1 (5 bases). V was pared by 5 bases and J by 6 bases, with 16 bases between. The CDR3 consists of 14 residues. The V gene's germline CDR1 is SGHDN and CDR2 FVKESK. Here the CDR3 reads CASSFRHQGAEAFF. DNA for the CDR3: TGTGCCAGCAGCTTCCGACACCAGGGTGCTGAAGCTTTCTTT.

The rearrangement joins TRBV7-2 to TRBJ2-5; D remains ambiguous. The CDR3 contains 12 residues. Germline V gene sequence: CDR1 SGHTA, CDR2 FQGNSA. Trimming shortened V by 0 bases and J by 11 bases, and 10 bases separated the two germline ends. The DNA of the CDR3 is TGTGCCAGCAGCTTAGCTCGACCTGGACAGTACTTC. Its protein is CASSLARPGQYF.